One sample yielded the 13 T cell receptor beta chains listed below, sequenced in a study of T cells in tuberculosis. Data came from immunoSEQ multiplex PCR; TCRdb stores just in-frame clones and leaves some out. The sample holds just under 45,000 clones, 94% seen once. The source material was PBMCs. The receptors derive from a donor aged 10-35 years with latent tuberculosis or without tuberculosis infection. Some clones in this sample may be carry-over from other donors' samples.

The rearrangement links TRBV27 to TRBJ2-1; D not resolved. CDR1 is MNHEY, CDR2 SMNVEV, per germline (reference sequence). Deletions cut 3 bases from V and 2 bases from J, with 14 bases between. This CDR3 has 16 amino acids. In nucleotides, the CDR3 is TGTGCCAGCAGTTTTAGTAACGTCCAAGCCTACAATGAGCAGTTCTTC. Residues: CASSFSNVQAYNEQFF.

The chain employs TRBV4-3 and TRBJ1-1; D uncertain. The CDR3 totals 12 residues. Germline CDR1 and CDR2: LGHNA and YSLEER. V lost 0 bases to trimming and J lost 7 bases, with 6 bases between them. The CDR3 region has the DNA TGCGCCAGCAGCCAAGATCACAATGAAGCTTTCTTT. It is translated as CASSQDHNEAFF.

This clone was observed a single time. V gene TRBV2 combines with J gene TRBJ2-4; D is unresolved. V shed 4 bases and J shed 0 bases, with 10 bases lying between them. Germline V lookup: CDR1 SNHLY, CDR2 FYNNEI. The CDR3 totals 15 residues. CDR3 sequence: CASSASSIAKNIQYF. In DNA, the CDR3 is TGTGCCAGCAGTGCGAGTAGCATAGCCAAAAACATTCAGTACTTC.

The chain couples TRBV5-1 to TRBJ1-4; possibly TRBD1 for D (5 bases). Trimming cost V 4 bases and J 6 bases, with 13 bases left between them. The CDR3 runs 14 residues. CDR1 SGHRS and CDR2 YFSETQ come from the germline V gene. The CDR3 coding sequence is TGCGCCAGCAGCGGGGACTATGGAGATGAAAAACTGTTTTTT. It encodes CASSGDYGDEKLFF.

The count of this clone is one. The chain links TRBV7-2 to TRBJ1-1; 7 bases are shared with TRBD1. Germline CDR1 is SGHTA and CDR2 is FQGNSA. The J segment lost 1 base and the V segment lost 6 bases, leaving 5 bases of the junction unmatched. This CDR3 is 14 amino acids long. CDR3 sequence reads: CASSRQGGNTEAFF. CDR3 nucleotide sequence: TGTGCCAGCAGTCGACAGGGAGGGAACACTGAAGCTTTCTTT.

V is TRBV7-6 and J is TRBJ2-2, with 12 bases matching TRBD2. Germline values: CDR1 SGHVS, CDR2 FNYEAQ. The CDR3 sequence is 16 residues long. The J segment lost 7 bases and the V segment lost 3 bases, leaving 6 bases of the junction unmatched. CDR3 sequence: CASSFRLAGAGGELFF. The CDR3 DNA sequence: TGTGCCAGCAGCTTCCGACTAGCGGGAGCGGGCGGGGAGCTGTTTTTT.

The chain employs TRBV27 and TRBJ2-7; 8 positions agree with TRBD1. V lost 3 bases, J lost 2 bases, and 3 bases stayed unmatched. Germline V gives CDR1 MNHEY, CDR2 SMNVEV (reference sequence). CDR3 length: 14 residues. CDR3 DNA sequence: TGTGCCAGCAGTTTCTGGACAGGGCCCTACGAGCAGTACTTC. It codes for CASSFWTGPYEQYF.

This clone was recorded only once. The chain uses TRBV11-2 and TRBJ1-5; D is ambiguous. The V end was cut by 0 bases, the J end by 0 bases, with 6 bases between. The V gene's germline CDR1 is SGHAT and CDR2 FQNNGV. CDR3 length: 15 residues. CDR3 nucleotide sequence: TGTGCCAGCAGCTTAGACGGAGATAGCAATCAGCCCCAGCATTTT. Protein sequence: CASSLDGDSNQPQHF.

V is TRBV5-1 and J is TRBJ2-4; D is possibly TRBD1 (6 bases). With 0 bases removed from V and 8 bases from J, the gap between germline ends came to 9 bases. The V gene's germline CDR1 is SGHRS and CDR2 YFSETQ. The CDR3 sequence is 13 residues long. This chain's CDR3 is CASSLAAGDIQYF. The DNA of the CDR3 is TGCGCCAGCAGCTTGGCCGCAGGGGACATTCAGTACTTC.

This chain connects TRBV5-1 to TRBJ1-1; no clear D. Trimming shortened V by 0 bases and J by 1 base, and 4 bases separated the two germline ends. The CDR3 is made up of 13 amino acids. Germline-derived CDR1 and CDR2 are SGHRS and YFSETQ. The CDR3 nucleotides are TGCGCCAGCAGCTTGGACAGGAACACTGAAGCTTTCTTT. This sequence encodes CASSLDRNTEAFF. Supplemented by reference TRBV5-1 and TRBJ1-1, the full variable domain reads KAGVTQTPRYLIKTRGQQVTLSCSPISGHRSVSWYQQTPGQGLQFLFEYFSETQRNKGNFPGRFSGRQFSNSRSEMNVSTLELGDSALYLCASSLDRNTEAFFGQGTRLTVV.

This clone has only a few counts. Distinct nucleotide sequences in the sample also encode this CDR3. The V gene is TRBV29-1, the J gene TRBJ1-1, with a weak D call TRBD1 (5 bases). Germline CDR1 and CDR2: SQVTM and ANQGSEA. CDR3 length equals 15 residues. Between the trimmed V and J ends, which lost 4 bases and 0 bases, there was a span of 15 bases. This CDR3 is CSVAAGWGMNTEAFF. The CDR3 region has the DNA TGCAGCGTTGCGGCAGGGTGGGGTATGAACACTGAAGCTTTCTTT.

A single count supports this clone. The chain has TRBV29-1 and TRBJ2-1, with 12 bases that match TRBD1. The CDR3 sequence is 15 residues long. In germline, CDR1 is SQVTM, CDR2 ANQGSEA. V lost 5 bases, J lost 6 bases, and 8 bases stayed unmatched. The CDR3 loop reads CSVWDRGRYANEQFF. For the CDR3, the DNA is TGCAGCGTTTGGGACAGGGGGCGATACGCCAATGAGCAGTTCTTC.

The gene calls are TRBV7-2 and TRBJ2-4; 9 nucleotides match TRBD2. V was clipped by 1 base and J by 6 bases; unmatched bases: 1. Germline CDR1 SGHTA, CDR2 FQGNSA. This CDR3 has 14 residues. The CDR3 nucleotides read TGTGCCAGCAGCTTAGAAGCGGGAGGAAACATTCAGTACTTC. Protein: CASSLEAGGNIQYF.